Below, one T cell receptor (beta chain) is given with its context. Its antigen is still unknown. This sample stems from a study of identical twins. TCRdb passed the 5' RACE reads through MiXCR, listing each CDR3 protein once. The sample records a few hundred thousand distinct CDR3 sequences, 13% to 15% being singletons. Study outcomes and limitations: Surplus twin overlap in beta out-of-frame sequences was less pronounced. There were fewer insertions in abundant cord blood beta clonotypes, but memory repertoires showed no such pattern.

Germline V gene sequence: CDR1 LNHNV, CDR2 YYDKDF (reference sequence). Trimming removed 3 bases at V and 2 bases at J, with 2 bases between. The CDR3 contains 12 residues. The sample was also linked to a second study, of yellow fever vaccine responses in identical twins.

This chain joins TRBV15 and TRBJ2-1, with D unclear. This clonotype originated in a woman between 18 and 30 years old in good health. The source material was CD4+ T cells sorted from blood. The CDR3 sequence is CATSRPYNEQFF. CDR3 nucleotide sequence: TGTGCCACCAGCAGGCCCTACAATGAGCAGTTCTTC.